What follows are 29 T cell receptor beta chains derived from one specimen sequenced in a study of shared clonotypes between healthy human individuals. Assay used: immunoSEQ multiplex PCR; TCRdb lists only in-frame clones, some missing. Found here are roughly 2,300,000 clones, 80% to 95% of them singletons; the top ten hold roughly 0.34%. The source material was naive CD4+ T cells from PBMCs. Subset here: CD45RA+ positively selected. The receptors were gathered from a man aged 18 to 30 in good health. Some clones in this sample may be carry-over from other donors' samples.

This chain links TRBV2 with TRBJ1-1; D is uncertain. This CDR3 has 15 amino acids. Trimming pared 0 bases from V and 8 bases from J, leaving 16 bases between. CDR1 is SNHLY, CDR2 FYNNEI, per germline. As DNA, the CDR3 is TGTGCCAGCAGTGAAGCTGGGAGAATTCGCCAGGAAGCTTTCTTT. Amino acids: CASSEAGRIRQEAFF.

The CDR3 loop reads CASSIVQPGSDTQYF. The CDR3 region has the DNA TGTGCCAGTAGTATAGTACAGCCAGGGTCGGATACGCAGTATTTT. The chain links TRBV19 to TRBJ2-3; D possibly corresponds to TRBD1 (5 bases). V shed 1 base and J shed 6 bases, with 14 bases lying between them. CDR1 and CDR2 from the germline V gene are LNHDA and SQIVND (reference sequence). This CDR3 is 15 amino acids long.

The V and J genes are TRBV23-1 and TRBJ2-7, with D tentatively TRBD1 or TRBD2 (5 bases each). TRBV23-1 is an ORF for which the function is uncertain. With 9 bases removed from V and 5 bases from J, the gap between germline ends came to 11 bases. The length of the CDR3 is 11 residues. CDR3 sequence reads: CASLGTHEQYF. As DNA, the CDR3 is TGCGCCAGTCTTGGGACGCACGAGCAGTACTTC.

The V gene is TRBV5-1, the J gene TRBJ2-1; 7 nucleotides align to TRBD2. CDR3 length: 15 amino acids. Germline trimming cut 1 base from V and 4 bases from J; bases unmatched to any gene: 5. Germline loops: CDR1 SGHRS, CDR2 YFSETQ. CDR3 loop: CASSLSTSVYNEQFF. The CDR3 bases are TGCGCCAGCAGCTTGTCAACTAGCGTTTACAATGAGCAGTTCTTC.

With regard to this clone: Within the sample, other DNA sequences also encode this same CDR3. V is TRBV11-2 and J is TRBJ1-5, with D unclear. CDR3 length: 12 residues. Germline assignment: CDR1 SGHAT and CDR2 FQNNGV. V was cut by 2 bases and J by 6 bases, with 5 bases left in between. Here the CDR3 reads CASSLLGQPQHF. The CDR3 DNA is TGTGCCAGCAGCTTACTGGGTCAGCCCCAGCATTTT.

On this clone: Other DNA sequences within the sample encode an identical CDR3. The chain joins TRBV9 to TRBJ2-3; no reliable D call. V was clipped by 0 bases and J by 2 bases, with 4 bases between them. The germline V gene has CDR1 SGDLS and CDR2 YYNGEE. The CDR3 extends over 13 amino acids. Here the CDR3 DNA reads TGTGCCAGCAGCGTAGGGACCACAGATACGCAGTATTTT. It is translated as CASSVGTTDTQYF.

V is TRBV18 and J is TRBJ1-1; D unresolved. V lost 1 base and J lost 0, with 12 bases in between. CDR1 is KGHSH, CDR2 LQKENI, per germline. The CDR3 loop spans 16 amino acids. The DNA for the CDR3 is TGTGCCAGCTCACCACTTACAGCAGCCGTGAACACTGAAGCTTTCTTT. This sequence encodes CASSPLTAAVNTEAFF.

CDR3 region: CAISESPEGGYTF. The CDR3, as DNA: TGTGCCATCAGTGAGTCGCCGGAGGGCGGCTACACCTTC. The rearrangement uses TRBV10-3 and TRBJ1-2, with D uncertain. CDR1 and CDR2 from the germline V gene are ENHRY and SYGVKD. The CDR3 is 13 amino acids. Trimming took 0 bases from V and 8 from J, leaving 10 bases between them.

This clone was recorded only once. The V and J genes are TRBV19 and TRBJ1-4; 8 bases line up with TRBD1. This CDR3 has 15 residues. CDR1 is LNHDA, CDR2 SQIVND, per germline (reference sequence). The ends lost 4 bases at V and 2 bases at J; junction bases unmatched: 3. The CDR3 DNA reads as TGTGCCAGTAGTAAGCAGGGGGCGACTAATGAAAAACTGTTTTTT. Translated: CASSKQGATNEKLFF.

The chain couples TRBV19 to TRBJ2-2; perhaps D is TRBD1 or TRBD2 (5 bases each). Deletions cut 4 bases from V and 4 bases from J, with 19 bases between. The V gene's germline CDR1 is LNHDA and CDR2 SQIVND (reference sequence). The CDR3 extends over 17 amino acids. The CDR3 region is CASSNLLGPDFTGELFF. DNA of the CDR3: TGTGCCAGTAGTAACTTATTGGGACCCGACTTCACCGGGGAGCTGTTTTTT.

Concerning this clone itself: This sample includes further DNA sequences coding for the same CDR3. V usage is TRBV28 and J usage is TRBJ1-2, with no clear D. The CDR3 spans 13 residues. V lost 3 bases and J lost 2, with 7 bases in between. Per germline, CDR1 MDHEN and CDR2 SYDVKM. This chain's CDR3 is CASSLTANYGYTF. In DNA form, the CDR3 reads TGTGCCAGCAGTTTGACGGCAAACTATGGCTACACCTTC.

CDR3 sequence reads: CASSLGMGEQYF. The CDR3 DNA sequence: TGTGCCAGCTCACTTGGCATGGGCGAGCAGTACTTC. This rearrangement joins TRBV18 to TRBJ2-7; D is undetermined. Germline lookup yields CDR1 KGHSH and CDR2 LQKENI. V lost 4 bases to trimming and J lost 6 bases, with 10 bases between them. This CDR3 spans 12 amino acids.

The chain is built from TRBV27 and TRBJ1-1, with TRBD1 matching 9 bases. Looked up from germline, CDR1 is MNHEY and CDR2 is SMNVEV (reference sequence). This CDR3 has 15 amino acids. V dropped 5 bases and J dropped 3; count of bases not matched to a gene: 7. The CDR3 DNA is TGTGCCAGCAGTCCAGACAGGGGGATGTACACTGAAGCTTTCTTT. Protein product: CASSPDRGMYTEAFF.

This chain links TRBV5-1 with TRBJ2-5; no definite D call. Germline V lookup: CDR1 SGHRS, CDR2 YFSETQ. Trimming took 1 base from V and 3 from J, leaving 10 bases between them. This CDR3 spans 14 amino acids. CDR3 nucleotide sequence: TGCGCCAGCAGCTTGTTCGCGGATGAAGAGACCCAGTACTTC. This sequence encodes CASSLFADEETQYF.

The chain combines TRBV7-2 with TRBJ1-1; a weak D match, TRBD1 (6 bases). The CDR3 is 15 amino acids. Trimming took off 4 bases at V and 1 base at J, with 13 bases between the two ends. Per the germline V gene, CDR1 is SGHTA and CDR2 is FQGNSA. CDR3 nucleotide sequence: TGTGCCAGCAGCTACGTCGGACAGTCGAACACTGAAGCTTTCTTT. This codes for CASSYVGQSNTEAFF.

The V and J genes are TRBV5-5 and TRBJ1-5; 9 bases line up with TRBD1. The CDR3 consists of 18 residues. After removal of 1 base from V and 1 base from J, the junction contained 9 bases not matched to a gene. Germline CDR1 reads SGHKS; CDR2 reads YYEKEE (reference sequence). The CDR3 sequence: CASSLSPDRGSSNQPQHF. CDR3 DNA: TGTGCCAGCAGCTTGAGTCCGGACAGGGGATCAAGCAATCAGCCCCAGCATTTT.

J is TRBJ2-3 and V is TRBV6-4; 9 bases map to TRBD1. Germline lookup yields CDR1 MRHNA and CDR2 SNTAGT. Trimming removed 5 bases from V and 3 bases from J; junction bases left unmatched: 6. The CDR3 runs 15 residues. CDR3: CASSHGTGRTDTQYF. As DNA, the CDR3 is TGTGCCAGCAGTCATGGGACAGGGCGGACAGATACGCAGTATTTT.

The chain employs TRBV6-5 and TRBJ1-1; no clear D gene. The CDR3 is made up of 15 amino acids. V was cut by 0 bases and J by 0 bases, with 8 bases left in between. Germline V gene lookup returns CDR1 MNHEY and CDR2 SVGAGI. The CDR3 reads CASSYSSLLNTEAFF. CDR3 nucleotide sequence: TGTGCCAGCAGTTACTCGAGTTTGCTGAACACTGAAGCTTTCTTT.

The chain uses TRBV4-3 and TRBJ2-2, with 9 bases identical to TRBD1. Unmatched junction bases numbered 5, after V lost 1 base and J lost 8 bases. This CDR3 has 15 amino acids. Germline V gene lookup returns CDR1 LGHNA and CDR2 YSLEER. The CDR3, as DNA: TGCGCCAGCAGCCAAGTTACAGGGGGCTATGGGGAGCTGTTTTTT. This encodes CASSQVTGGYGELFF.

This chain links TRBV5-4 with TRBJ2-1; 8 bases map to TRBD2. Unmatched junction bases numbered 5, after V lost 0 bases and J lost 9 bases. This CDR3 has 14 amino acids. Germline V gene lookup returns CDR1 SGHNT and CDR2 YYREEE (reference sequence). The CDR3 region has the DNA TGTGCCAGCAGCTTGGGACTAGCGTTAGGTGAGCAGTTCTTC. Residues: CASSLGLALGEQFF.

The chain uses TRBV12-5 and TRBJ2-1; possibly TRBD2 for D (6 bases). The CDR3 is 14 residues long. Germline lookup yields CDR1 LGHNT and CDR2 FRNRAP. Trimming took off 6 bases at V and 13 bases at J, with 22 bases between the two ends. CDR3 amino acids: CASGAQAGAGQQFF. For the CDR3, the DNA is TGTGCTAGTGGGGCACAAGCGGGCGCGGGGCAACAGTTCTTC.

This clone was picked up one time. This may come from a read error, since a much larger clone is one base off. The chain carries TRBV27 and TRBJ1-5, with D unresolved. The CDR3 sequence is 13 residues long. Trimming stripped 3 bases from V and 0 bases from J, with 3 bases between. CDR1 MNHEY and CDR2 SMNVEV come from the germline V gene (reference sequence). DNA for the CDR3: TGTGCCAGCAGTTTCGATAGCAATCAGCCCCAGCATTTT. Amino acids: CASSFDSNQPQHF.

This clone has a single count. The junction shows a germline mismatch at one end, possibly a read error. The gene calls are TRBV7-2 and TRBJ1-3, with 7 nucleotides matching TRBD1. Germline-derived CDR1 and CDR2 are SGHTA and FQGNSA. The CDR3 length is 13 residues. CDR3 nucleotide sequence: TGCGCCAGCAGCTTGTTCCGGGACAGCCTTGGGATTTTT. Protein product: CASSLFRDSLGIF.

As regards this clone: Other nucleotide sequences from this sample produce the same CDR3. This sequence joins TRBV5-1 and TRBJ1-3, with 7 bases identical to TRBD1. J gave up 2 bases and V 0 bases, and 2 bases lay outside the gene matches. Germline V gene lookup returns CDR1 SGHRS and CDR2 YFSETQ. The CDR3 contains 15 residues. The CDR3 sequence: CASSLGQGPGNTIYF. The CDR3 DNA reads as TGCGCCAGCAGCTTGGGACAGGGACCTGGAAACACCATATATTTT.

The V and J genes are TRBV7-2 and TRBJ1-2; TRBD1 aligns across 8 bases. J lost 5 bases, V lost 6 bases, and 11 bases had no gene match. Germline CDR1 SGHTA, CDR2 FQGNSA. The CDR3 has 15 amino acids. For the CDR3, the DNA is TGTGCCAGCAGTCTTACCACAGGGGGGGGATATGGCTACACCTTC. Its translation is CASSLTTGGGYGYTF.

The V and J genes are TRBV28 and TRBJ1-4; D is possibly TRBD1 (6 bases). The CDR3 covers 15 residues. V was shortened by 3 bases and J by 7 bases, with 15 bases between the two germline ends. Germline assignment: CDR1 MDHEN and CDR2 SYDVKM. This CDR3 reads CASSFRQGRGEKLFF. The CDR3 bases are TGTGCCAGCAGTTTTAGGCAGGGGCGGGGTGAAAAACTGTTTTTT. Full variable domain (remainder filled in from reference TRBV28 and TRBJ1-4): DVKVTQSSRYLVKRTGEKVFLECVQDMDHENMFWYRQDPGLGLRLIYFSYDVKMKEKGDIPEGYSVSREKKERFSLILESASTNQTSMYLCASSFRQGRGEKLFFGSGTQLSVL.

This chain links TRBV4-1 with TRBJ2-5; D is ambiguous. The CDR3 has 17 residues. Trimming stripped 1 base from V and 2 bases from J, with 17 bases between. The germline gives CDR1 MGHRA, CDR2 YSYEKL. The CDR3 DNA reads TGCGCCAGCAGCCAAGGGCGGCAGGCGACTCCTCAAGAGACCCAGTACTTC. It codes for CASSQGRQATPQETQYF.

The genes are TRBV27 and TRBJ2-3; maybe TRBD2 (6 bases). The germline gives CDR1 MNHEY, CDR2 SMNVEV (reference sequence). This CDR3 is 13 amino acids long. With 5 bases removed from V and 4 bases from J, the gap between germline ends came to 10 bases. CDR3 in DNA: TGTGCCAGCAGTACTAAGCGGGCAGATACGCAGTATTTT. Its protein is CASSTKRADTQYF.

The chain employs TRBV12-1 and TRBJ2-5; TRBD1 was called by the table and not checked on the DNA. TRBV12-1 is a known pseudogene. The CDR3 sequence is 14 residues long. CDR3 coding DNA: TGTGCCAGCAGCCCAGAAGGGGGAGAAGAGACCCAGTACTTC. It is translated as CASSPEGGEETQYF.